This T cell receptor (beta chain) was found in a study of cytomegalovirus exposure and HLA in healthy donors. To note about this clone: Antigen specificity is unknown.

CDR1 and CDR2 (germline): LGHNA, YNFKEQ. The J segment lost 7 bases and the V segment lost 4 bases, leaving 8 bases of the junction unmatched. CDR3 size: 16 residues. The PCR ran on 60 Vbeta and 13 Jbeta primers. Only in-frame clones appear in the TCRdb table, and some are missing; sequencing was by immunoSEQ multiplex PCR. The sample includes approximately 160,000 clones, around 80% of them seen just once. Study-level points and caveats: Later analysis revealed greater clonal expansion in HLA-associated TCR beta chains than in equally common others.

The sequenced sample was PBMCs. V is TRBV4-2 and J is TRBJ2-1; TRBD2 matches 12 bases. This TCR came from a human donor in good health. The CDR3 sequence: CASSLSLAGGVNEQFF. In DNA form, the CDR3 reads TGTGCCAGCAGCCTATCCCTAGCGGGGGGGGTTAATGAGCAGTTCTTC.